This passage covers 24 T cell receptor beta chains from one sample sequenced in a study of early T cells in non-severe SARS-CoV-2 infection. In TCRdb, the 5' RACE reads were re-called with MiXCR into one record per CDR3 protein. Among approximately 67,000 distinct CDR3 sequences listed, around 9% were seen once. Sequences were obtained from whole blood. These TCRs come from an adult who was a healthcare worker with PCR-confirmed SARS-CoV-2 infection or an uninfected control (not recorded which).

This clonotype turned up a few times. This chain joins TRBV10-3 and TRBJ1-4; unclear D gene. Germline V gene sequence: CDR1 ENHRY, CDR2 SYGVKD. V gave up 5 bases and J gave up 0 bases, with 7 bases separating them. The CDR3 has 14 residues. The CDR3 reads CAISSDATNEKLFF. Here the CDR3 DNA reads TGTGCCATCAGTTCAGATGCAACTAATGAAAAACTGTTTTTT.

The chain links TRBV7-9 to TRBJ2-3; 12 nucleotides align to TRBD1. V shed 3 bases and J 5 bases; nucleotides not matched to a gene: 9. The CDR3 loop spans 17 amino acids. Germline V gene lookup returns CDR1 SEHNR and CDR2 FQNEAQ (reference sequence). The CDR3: CASSFPSGTGGKDTQYF. CDR3 bases: TGTGCCAGCAGCTTTCCCTCCGGGACAGGGGGCAAAGATACGCAGTATTTT. The full variable domain, its missing parts supplied by reference TRBV7-9 and TRBJ2-3, is DTGVSQNPRHKITKRGQNVTFRCDPISEHNRLYWYRQTLGQGPEFLTYFQNEAQLEKSRLLSDRFSAERPKGSFSTLEIQRTEQGDSAMYLCASSFPSGTGGKDTQYFGPGTRLTVL.

The chain has TRBV20-1 and TRBJ2-7, with unresolved D. The CDR3 runs 14 residues. The V gene lost 6 bases and the J gene lost 0 bases, with 15 bases spanning the gap. Per the germline V gene, CDR1 is DFQATT and CDR2 is SNEGSKA (reference sequence). CDR3 sequence (DNA): TGCAGTGCCGAACCCCGACAAGGCTCCTACGAGCAGTACTTC. Residues: CSAEPRQGSYEQYF.

The rearrangement links TRBV29-1 to TRBJ1-2; 7 bases agree with TRBD1. Looked up from germline, CDR1 is SQVTM and CDR2 is ANQGSEA. The CDR3 is 11 residues long. V lost 6 bases, J lost 6 bases, and 4 bases stayed unmatched. The CDR3 region has the DNA TGCAGCGTCGGGGACAGCCATGGCTACACCTTC. It codes for CSVGDSHGYTF.

This clonotype was seen only a few times. The chain employs TRBV19 and TRBJ2-7, with 8 bases fitting TRBD2. This CDR3 contains 16 residues. CDR1 and CDR2 from the germline V gene are LNHDA and SQIVND (reference sequence). V was pared by 5 bases and J by 0 bases, with 9 bases of the junction left unmatched. CDR3 protein: CASSSLLAGNSYEQYF. In DNA, the CDR3 is TGTGCCAGTAGTTCTCTCCTAGCGGGCAACTCCTACGAGCAGTACTTC.

The V call is TRBV6-2 or TRBV6-3, the J call TRBJ2-1; 7 nucleotides match TRBD2. Germline trimming cut 1 base from V and 0 bases from J; bases unmatched to any gene: 3. This CDR3 has 16 residues. Germline V CDR1 and CDR2: MNHEY, SVGEGT. The CDR3 nucleotides read TGTGCCAGCAGTTACTTTAGCGGGTACTCCTACAATGAGCAGTTCTTC. Amino acids: CASSYFSGYSYNEQFF.

This clonotype has a handful of counts. The rearrangement links TRBV27 to TRBJ2-7; 11 bases map to TRBD2. The V gene end was trimmed by 4 bases and the J gene end by 2 bases; junction bases not matched to a gene: 4. The CDR3 sequence is 15 residues long. Germline CDR1 and CDR2: MNHEY and SMNVEV (reference sequence). The CDR3 DNA reads as TGTGCCAGCAGTTCGGTGACTAGCGGGACCTACGAGCAGTACTTC. Translating gives CASSSVTSGTYEQYF.

This clonotype was detected ten times or more. This chain joins TRBV7-6 and TRBJ2-1; 11 nucleotides line up with TRBD2. Losses at the gene ends were 6 bases for V and 5 bases for J; bases not matched to a gene: 9. The CDR3 is 16 amino acids. From germline, CDR1 is SGHVS and CDR2 FNYEAQ. The CDR3 spells CASRPTSGSGHNEQFF. CDR3 sequence (DNA): TGTGCCAGCAGGCCCACTAGCGGGAGCGGCCACAATGAGCAGTTCTTC.

Concerning this clonotype: Compared with germline, one end of the junction differs, possibly owing to a read error. The rearrangement links TRBV28 to TRBJ2-3; 8 bases agree with TRBD2. The CDR3 runs to 15 residues. CDR1 MDHEN and CDR2 SYDVKM come from the germline V gene. Here the CDR3 DNA reads TGTGCCAGTAGTTTACCAAGCGGGAGTCCAGATACGCAGTATTTT. Its protein is CASSLPSGSPDTQYF. The variable domain in full, with the rest retrieved from reference TRBV28 and TRBJ2-3, is DVKVTQSSRYLVKRTGEKVFLECVQDMDHENMFWYRQDPGLGLRLIYFSYDVKMKEKGDIPEGYSVSREKKERFSLILESASTNQTSMYLCASSLPSGSPDTQYFGPGTRLTVL.

This clonotype was seen only a few times. The chain joins TRBV7-9 to TRBJ1-3; D might be TRBD1 (5 bases). The V gene lost 4 bases and the J gene lost 4 bases, with 20 bases spanning the gap. Germline CDR1 and CDR2: SEHNR and FQNEAQ (reference sequence). CDR3 length equals 17 residues. This chain's CDR3 is CASSSGRQHTSGNTIYF. Written as DNA, the CDR3 is TGTGCCAGCAGCTCGGGACGCCAACATACTTCGGGAAACACCATATATTTT.

This clonotype was observed at least ten times. V and J are TRBV9 and TRBJ2-1; 10 nucleotides match TRBD2. This CDR3 comprises 15 residues. Looked up from germline, CDR1 is SGDLS and CDR2 is YYNGEE. Losses at the gene ends were 4 bases for V and 6 bases for J; bases not matched to a gene: 7. The CDR3 region has the DNA TGTGCCAGCAGCCTAGCGGGGGCCTTCCGCAATGAGCAGTTCTTC. It specifies CASSLAGAFRNEQFF.

This clonotype was seen a few times. V usage is TRBV13 and J usage is TRBJ2-1, with 8 bases matching TRBD2. Trimming cost V 1 base and J 14 bases; bases outside gene matches: 7. Germline CDR1 PRHDT, CDR2 FYEKMQ (reference sequence). The CDR3 totals 13 residues. CDR3 sequence (DNA): TGTGCCAGCAGCTTAGATTCCGGGACTAGGAAGTTCTTC. Residues: CASSLDSGTRKFF.

V is TRBV27 and J is TRBJ1-6, with D uncertain. V was clipped by 1 base and J by 7 bases, with 8 bases between them. Germline CDR1 and CDR2: MNHEY and SMNVEV (reference sequence). The CDR3 covers 14 residues. DNA for the CDR3: TGTGCCAGCAGTTTATTGCAGTCCAATTCACCCCTCCACTTT. Its protein is CASSLLQSNSPLHF.

This chain connects TRBV20-1 to TRBJ2-7; D perhaps matches TRBD2 (6 bases). The CDR3 runs 11 residues. Trimming cost V 5 bases and J 3 bases, with 8 bases left between them. Looked up from germline, CDR1 is DFQATT and CDR2 is SNEGSKA (reference sequence). CDR3 coding DNA: TGCAGTGCTTGGCGGGACTACGAGCAGTACTTC. This gives the protein CSAWRDYEQYF.

This clonotype was recorded a few times. This chain uses TRBV20-1 with TRBJ2-3; D possibly corresponds to TRBD2 (6 bases). Germline assignment: CDR1 DFQATT and CDR2 SNEGSKA (reference sequence). The CDR3 extends over 15 amino acids. V lost 6 bases to trimming and J lost 2 bases, with 18 bases between them. The chain's CDR3 is CSAIERARVTDTQYF. CDR3 bases: TGCAGTGCAATAGAGCGGGCGAGGGTCACAGATACGCAGTATTTT.

This clonotype showed up many times. CDR3 DNA: TGCAGTGCTAGAGATAGACAGGTGTACACTGAAGCTTTCTTT. This codes for CSARDRQVYTEAFF. The chain joins TRBV20-1 to TRBJ1-1; perhaps TRBD1 as D (6 bases). CDR3 size: 14 residues. V was shortened by 0 bases and J by 3 bases, with 11 bases between the two germline ends. Germline CDR1 is DFQATT and CDR2 is SNEGSKA (reference sequence).

This clonotype came up a few times. The rearrangement uses TRBV7-2 and TRBJ2-5; possibly TRBD2 for D (6 bases). Trimming cost V 5 bases and J 3 bases, with 19 bases left between them. The CDR3 loop spans 16 amino acids. In germline, CDR1 is SGHTA, CDR2 FQGNSA. CDR3 sequence reads: CASSQPAGGIKETQYF. The DNA for the CDR3 is TGTGCCAGCAGCCAACCGGCGGGCGGGATTAAAGAGACCCAGTACTTC.

The chain combines TRBV7-2 with TRBJ2-7, with 7 positions matching TRBD2. The CDR3 spans 15 residues. Germline V gene sequence: CDR1 SGHTA, CDR2 FQGNSA. V was pared by 1 base and J by 3 bases, with 6 bases of the junction left unmatched. The CDR3 DNA reads as TGTGCCAGCAGCTTAGGTGTTAGCGGGTACTACGAGCAGTACTTC. Translating gives CASSLGVSGYYEQYF.

This clonotype was seen many times. This CDR3 reads CASSRQGLAALWDNEQFF. The CDR3 DNA follows: TGTGCCAGCAGTCGCCAGGGACTAGCGGCCCTGTGGGACAATGAGCAGTTCTTC. This rearrangement joins TRBV6-2 or TRBV6-3 to TRBJ2-1; 11 positions agree with TRBD2. V was pared by 5 bases and J by 5 bases, with 14 bases of the junction left unmatched. The CDR3 extends over 18 amino acids. Germline CDR1 reads MNHEY; CDR2 reads SVGEGT.

J is TRBJ1-5 and V is TRBV6-2 or TRBV6-3; tentative D call: TRBD1 (5 bases). Germline CDR1 is MNHEY and CDR2 is SVGEGT. V dropped 5 bases and J dropped 2 bases, with 10 bases sitting between them. The CDR3 is 14 amino acids. DNA for the CDR3: TGTGCCAGCAGTATAGTGGGGGGCAATCAGCCCCAGCATTTT. It is translated as CASSIVGGNQPQHF.

This clonotype was observed at least ten times. The genes are TRBV7-2 and TRBJ2-3; D call uncertain. This CDR3 spans 13 amino acids. Trimming pared 3 bases from V and 4 bases from J, leaving 8 bases between. CDR1 and CDR2 (germline): SGHTA, FQGNSA. The chain's CDR3 is CASSLRVSDTQYF. The CDR3 DNA reads as TGTGCCAGCAGCTTGAGAGTATCAGATACGCAGTATTTT.

The chain is built from TRBV12-3 or TRBV12-4 and TRBJ2-7; D might be TRBD1 (8 bases). The CDR3 is 13 residues long. V shed 6 bases and J shed 4 bases, with 13 bases lying between them. This CDR3 reads CASSYRGGYEQYF. In nucleotides, the CDR3 is TGTGCCAGCAGCTACAGGGGGGGTTACGAGCAGTACTTC.

This clonotype was observed a few times. This chain links TRBV5-1 with TRBJ2-3; D may be TRBD2 (5 bases). This CDR3 is 16 amino acids long. Germline V gene sequence: CDR1 SGHRS, CDR2 YFSETQ. V dropped 0 bases and J dropped 3 bases, with 14 bases sitting between them. The CDR3 DNA follows: TGCGCCAGCAGCTTGGCCGGAGCGGCTTGGACAGATACGCAGTATTTT. Translating it yields CASSLAGAAWTDTQYF.

This clonotype occurred many times. This chain joins TRBV7-2 and TRBJ2-3; TRBD1 or TRBD2 may be the D gene (5 bases each). Germline V gene lookup returns CDR1 SGHTA and CDR2 FQGNSA. With 4 bases removed from V and 6 bases from J, the gap between germline ends came to 11 bases. The CDR3 runs to 13 residues. The CDR3 loop reads CASSSNWGDTQYF. CDR3 DNA: TGTGCCAGCAGCTCCAACTGGGGGGATACGCAGTATTTT.